This T cell receptor (beta chain) stems from a study of regulatory T cells in long-lasting Graves disease (dated by TCRdb to about 2021). For context, the study as a whole: In the newly diagnosed Graves' disease group, patients had been taking antithyroid drugs for less than 3 months. Peripheral blood TCR sequencing and RNA sequencing compared persistent Graves' disease patients with newly diagnosed Graves' disease patients. The study was conducted in China and was registered as a clinical trial. TCR sequencing covered some 13 persistent and roughly 20 newly diagnosed Graves' disease patients, 33 samples in total. Summary of the overall study and its limitations: Only the TCR beta chain was sequenced and analyzed. Patients with persistent disease shared more public clonotypes (roughly 2,900) than newly diagnosed patients did (966). TRBV28, TRBJ1-2 and TRBJ2-5 were preferentially used in persistent disease, while TRBV20-1 and TRBJ2-1 were favored in newly diagnosed disease. Compared with newly diagnosed patients, persistent Graves' disease patients had lower TCR Shannon entropy and fewer highly expanded clones, which suggests clonal expansion. Peripheral blood alone was examined, since thyroid tissue, which constituted the primary lesion, could not be accessed. The small sample size was acknowledged by the authors as a limitation that may reduce accuracy.

This clonotype appeared many times. Which antigen it targets is not known. Per-base quality was not reported, and no clone a single base away is much larger than it. The library was built by means of multiplex PCR. This sample was sequenced with an Illumina HiSeq 4000. TCR beta libraries were built with iRepertoire HTBI primers and Arm-PCR amplification of CDR3 regions. Gel purification was performed on PCR products prior to sequencing. In the authors' own workflow: A total of 62 TRBV and 14 TRBJ segments were identified across samples and were used for gene usage analysis of CDR3 amino acid clonotypes. COPE and FqMerger were used to merge the filtered high-quality paired reads into contigs. BLAST was used to align contigs to IMGT TRBV, TRBD and TRBJ reference genes, with CDR3 defined following IMGT. Any clonotype with a frequency above 0.1% was classified as a highly expanded clone. Shannon entropy served as the measure of repertoire diversity, while the Gini coefficient captured V-J evenness. Clonotypes shared by more than one individual were considered public. TCRdb redid the processing of the public reads, applying fastp at Q25 and MiXCR, and retained in-frame beta chains. All rows with the same CDR3 protein become a single entry with the most common DNA and genes. The V and J calls were determined by TCRdb, not by the authors. Present in this sample are 200,000 to 250,000 distinct CDR3 sequences, around 19% of which were seen just once. The ten largest clones add up to approximately 20% of the sample.

The germline V gene encodes CDR1 KGHDR and CDR2 SFDVKD. The CDR3 measures 17 amino acids from cysteine to phenylalanine. The read is trimmed to its CDR3 DNA, 51 bases read in frame from base 1. At the junction V is shortened by 1 base and J by 9 bases; bases outside the gene matches: 10. The sample's time point, from its label and the paper: newly diagnosed GD, antithyroid drugs for less than 3 months. RNA was extracted from PBMCs in TRIzol for both TCR sequencing and RNA sequencing. The diagnosis of Graves' disease followed American Thyroid Association guidelines. Patients for the study were recruited at an endocrinology department in Xi'an, China. Each patient gave approximately 8.8 milliliters of peripheral blood, collected in an EDTA anticoagulant tube. Ficoll Paque Plus density gradient separation was used to isolate PBMCs, and no additional T cell sorting was done. RNA quality was checked with an Agilent 2100 Bioanalyzer and agarose gel, and concentration with a NanoDrop 2000.

The source material was peripheral blood mononuclear cells (PBMCs), sampled at new diagnosis, from a patient treated with antithyroid drugs. The receptor comes from a female donor with Graves disease. The chain employs TRBV24-1 and TRBJ2-3, and TRBD2 aligns with 12 junction nucleotides. The nucleotides are TGTGCCACCAGTGATTTCGGACTAGCGGGAACACAGATAACGCAGTATTTT. This translates into CATSDFGLAGTQITQYF.